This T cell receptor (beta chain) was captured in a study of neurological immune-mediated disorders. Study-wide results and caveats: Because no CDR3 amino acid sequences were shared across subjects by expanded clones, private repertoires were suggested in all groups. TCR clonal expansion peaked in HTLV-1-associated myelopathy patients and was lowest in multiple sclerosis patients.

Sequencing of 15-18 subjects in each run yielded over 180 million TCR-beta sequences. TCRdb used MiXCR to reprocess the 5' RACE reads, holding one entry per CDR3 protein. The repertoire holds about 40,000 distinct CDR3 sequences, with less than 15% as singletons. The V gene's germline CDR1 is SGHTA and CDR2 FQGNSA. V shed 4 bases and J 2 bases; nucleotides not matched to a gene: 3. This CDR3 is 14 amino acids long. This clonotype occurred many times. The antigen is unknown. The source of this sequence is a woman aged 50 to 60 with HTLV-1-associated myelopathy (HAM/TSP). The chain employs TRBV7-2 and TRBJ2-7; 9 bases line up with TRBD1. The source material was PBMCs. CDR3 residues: CASSSGQGTYEQYF. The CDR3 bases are TGTGCCAGCAGCTCCGGACAGGGGACCTACGAGCAGTACTTC.